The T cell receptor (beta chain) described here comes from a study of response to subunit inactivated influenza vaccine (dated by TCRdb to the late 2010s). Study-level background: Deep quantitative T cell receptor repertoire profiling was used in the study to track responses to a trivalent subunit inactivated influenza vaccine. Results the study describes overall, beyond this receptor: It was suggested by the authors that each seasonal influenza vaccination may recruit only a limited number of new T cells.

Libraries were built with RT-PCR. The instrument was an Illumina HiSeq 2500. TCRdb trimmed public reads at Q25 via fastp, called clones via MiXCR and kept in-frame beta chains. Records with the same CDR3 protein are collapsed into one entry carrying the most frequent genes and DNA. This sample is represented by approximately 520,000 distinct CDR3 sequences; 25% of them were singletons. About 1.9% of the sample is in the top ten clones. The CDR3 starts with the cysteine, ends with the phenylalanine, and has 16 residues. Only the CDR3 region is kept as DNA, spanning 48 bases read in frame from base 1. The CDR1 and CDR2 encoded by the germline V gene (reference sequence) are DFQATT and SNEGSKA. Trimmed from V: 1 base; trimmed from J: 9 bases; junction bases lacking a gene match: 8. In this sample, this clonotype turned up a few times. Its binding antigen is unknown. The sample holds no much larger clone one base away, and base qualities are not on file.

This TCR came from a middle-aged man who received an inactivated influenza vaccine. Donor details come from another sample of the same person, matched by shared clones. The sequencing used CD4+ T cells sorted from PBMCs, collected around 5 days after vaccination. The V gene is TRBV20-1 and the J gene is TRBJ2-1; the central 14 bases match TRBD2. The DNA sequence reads TGCAGTGCTAGAGGCCGACTAGCGGGAGGGCCGTTTGAGCAGTTCTTC. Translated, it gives CSARGRLAGGPFEQFF.